The present entry profiles one TCR beta chain with its context. Its specificity is not known. This CDR3 is built from 13 residues. Germline values: CDR1 LNHNV, CDR2 YYDKDF (reference sequence). The ends were cut back, 5 bases at V and 4 bases at J, with 9 bases in the middle. Here immunoSEQ multiplex PCR was the method, and the copy in TCRdb shows in-frame clones only, minus some. This table has 2 million to 2.5 million clones, nearly 97% appearing once. This sample stems from a study of shared clonotypes between healthy human individuals. Study context: The donors, two women and a few men, were aged 18 to 49. A donor's plate count was three for CD4 naive and three for CD4 memory; CD8 naive had two and CD8 memory one.

Study-level points and caveats: The study's rarefaction showed incomplete sorted-subset sequencing despite large depth.

V usage is TRBV15 and J usage is TRBJ1-5; D uncertain. The sequence was obtained from a man aged 18 to 29 in good health. The sequenced sample consisted of naive CD4+ T cells sorted from blood. Subset specified: CD45RA+ positively selected. CDR3: CATSLTRNQPQHF. The CDR3 nucleotides read TGTGCCACCAGCCTGACCCGGAATCAGCCCCAGCATTTT. The whole variable domain, remainder taken from reference TRBV15 and TRBJ1-5, is DAMVIQNPRYQVTQFGKPVTLSCSQTLNHNVMYWYQQKSSQAPKLLFHYYDKDFNNEADTPDNFQSRRPNTSFCFLDIRSPGLGDTAMYLCATSLTRNQPQHFGDGTRLSIL.